This TCR beta chain was sequenced in a study of spatial heterogeneity in lung cancer. Every individual TCR cDNA molecule carried its own unique molecular identifier, which allowed correction of PCR and sequencing errors. TCRdb re-called the 5' RACE reads through MiXCR, storing one row per CDR3 protein. The table shows about 48,000 distinct CDR3 sequences, with approximately 5.7% occurring only once. Time point defined: sample taken at primary tumor resection. Unsorted samples of tumor, nontumor lung or frozen PBMC had their whole RNA sequenced. This clonotype was observed a few times. Sequenced here: PBMCs, sampled at surgery. The sequence came from a male donor with early-stage non-small cell lung cancer.

The CDR3 is CASSYSRAPWNYNEQFF. CDR3 in DNA: TGTGCCAGCAGTTACTCGAGGGCCCCGTGGAACTACAATGAGCAGTTCTTC. J is TRBJ2-1 and V is TRBV6-2 or TRBV6-3; D might be TRBD2 (5 bases). The CDR3 sequence is 17 residues long. The V end lost 0 bases, the J end lost 3 bases, and 15 bases lay between the germline ends. From germline, CDR1 is MNHEY and CDR2 SVGEGT.